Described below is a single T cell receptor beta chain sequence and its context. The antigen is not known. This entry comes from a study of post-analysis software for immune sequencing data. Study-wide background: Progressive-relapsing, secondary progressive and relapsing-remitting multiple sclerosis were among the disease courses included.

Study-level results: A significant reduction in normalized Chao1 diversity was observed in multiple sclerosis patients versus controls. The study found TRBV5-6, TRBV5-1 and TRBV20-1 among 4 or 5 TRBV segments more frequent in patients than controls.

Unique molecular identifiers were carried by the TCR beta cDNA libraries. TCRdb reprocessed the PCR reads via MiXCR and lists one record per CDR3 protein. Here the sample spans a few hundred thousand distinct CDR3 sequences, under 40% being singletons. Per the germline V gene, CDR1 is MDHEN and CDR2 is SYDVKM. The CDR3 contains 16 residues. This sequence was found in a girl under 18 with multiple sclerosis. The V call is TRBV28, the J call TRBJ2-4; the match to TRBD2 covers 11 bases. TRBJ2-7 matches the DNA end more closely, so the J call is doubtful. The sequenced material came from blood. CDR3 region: CASSSPPGLAGYEQYF. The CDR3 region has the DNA TGTGCCAGCAGTTCCCCCCCCGGACTAGCGGGCTACGAGCAGTACTTC.